This T cell receptor beta chain comes out of a study of regulatory dendritic cells for organ transplantation. Study findings and constraints: Mature dendritic cells appeared to drive more memory CD8+ clonal expansion than regulatory ones.

Method: immunoSEQ multiplex PCR; TCRdb's copy keeps in-frame clones and lacks some. The repertoire includes about 38,000 clones, around 90% of them detected once, and over 0.09% sits in the top ten. This CDR3 spans 15 amino acids. V lost 0 bases and J lost 7, with 13 bases in between. Germline CDR1 SGHVS, CDR2 FQNEAQ. Comments on this clone: What it binds is not known.

The sample consisted of naive CD8+ T cells from blood. Subset noted: CD45RA+ naive T cells. The source of this sequence is a human donor in good health. The V call is TRBV7-8, the J call TRBJ2-1, with D possibly matching TRBD2 (5 bases). The CDR3 spells CASSLARRVWNEQFF. As DNA, the CDR3 is TGTGCCAGCAGCTTAGCTAGGCGGGTGTGGAATGAGCAGTTCTTC.